There are many counts of the clone carrying this TCR beta chain. Its specificity is unknown. The germline CDR1 and CDR2 sequences are SGHTA and FQGTGA. The CDR3 runs to 13 residues. V shed 5 bases and J shed 7 bases, with 11 bases lying between them. A second PCR, run for about 7 to 11 cycles, used a sample-barcoded 5' primer plus a J-beta primer mix. The template-switch adaptor was a 5' adaptor with 12 random nucleotides. It tagged each cDNA molecule. Each CDR3 protein is one row after TCRdb ran MiXCR on the 5' RACE reads. The sample records approximately 1.5 million distinct CDR3 sequences, approximately 42% being singletons. The data are from a study of blood T cells in healthy people across ages. The study's findings and limits: Reliance upon unsorted PBMCs precluded definitive naive versus antigen-experienced comparison. Among T cells, TCR beta diversity per million cells dropped roughly linearly as age rose.

This rearrangement joins TRBV7-3 to TRBJ1-4; a weak D match, TRBD1 (5 bases). The clonotype comes from a woman aged 18 to 35 in good health. Sequencing used blood. The chain's CDR3 is CASSASTGEKLFF. As DNA, the CDR3 is TGTGCCAGCAGCGCATCCACAGGTGAAAAACTGTTTTTT.